This T cell receptor (beta chain) was observed in a study of T cell responses to AZD1222 COVID-19 vaccine. Overall study findings and caveats: The donor cohort was predominantly white British with a female majority, and clonal diversity may have been underestimated. Seropositive AZD1222 recipients at baseline numbered only six or seven. The repertoires were collected only after the peak T cell response.

Clones were read by immunoSEQ multiplex PCR, and TCRdb kept only the in-frame ones, dropping some. The repertoire holds approximately 93,000 clones, with about nine tenths as singletons. A remark on this clone: Its target is unknown.

Trimming stripped 2 bases from V and 8 bases from J, with 15 bases between. The CDR3 consists of 15 residues. Germline values: CDR1 SGHAT, CDR2 FQNNGV. The material sequenced was peripheral blood, taken 28 days after the second AZD1222 dose. The V gene is TRBV11-2, the J gene TRBJ1-4, with a possible D match to TRBD1 (6 bases). The sequence was collected from an adult who received the AZD1222 COVID-19 vaccine. Here the CDR3 reads CASSLLTGKYEKLFF. The CDR3 DNA reads as TGTGCCAGCAGCTTACTCACAGGGAAGTACGAAAAACTGTTTTTT.